This T cell receptor beta chain appears in the sequencing data of a study of T cell repertoires in cytomegalovirus infection. Worth noting for this clonotype: Antigen: not known.

One entry per CDR3 protein results from TCRdb running MiXCR on the reads. The sample has about 400,000 distinct CDR3 sequences, roughly 18% seen once. General study points: Dominating the ex vivo response were HLA-C-restricted CMV-specific TCR beta clonotypes. People with CMV and the relevant HLA were identified by cumulative public TCR beta family frequency.

Germline values: CDR1 SEHNR, CDR2 FQNEAQ (reference sequence). The length of the CDR3 is 17 residues. V was cut by 7 bases and J by 4 bases, with 25 bases left in between. The chain links TRBV7-9 to TRBJ2-5; the D is unclear. Input material: PBMCs. This TCR came from a human donor in good health (CMV status not recorded). Some clones in this sample may be carry-over from other donors' samples. For the CDR3, the DNA is TGTGCCAGCATCCACCTACCCGTTATGCGTGGCGGAGAGACCCAGTACTTC. Its protein is CASIHLPVMRGGETQYF.